What follows is one T cell receptor beta chain and its context. Antigen unknown. The data were obtained in a study of graft-versus-host responses after intestinal transplantation. Profiled with immunoSEQ multiplex PCR; TCRdb holds only in-frame clones, not every one. Of tens of thousands of clones in the sample, 85% to 95% were seen once. Study-level points and caveats: Some GvH clones were seen earlier in gut or blood, suggesting intestinal origin. High graft-versus-host to host-versus-graft T cell clonal ratios marked allografts of patients with graft-donor macrochimerism.

J was trimmed by 9 bases and V by 4 bases; bases with no gene match: 9. The CDR3 consists of 15 residues. Germline lookup yields CDR1 MDHEN and CDR2 SYDVKM. The chain combines TRBV28 with TRBJ1-6; the match to TRBD1 covers 7 bases. The source is a human donor who received an intestinal transplant. This material consisted of unstimulated CD8+ T cells sorted from spleen or lymph node cells, taken before intestinal transplant. This chain's CDR3 is CASSSTGDWASPLHF. CDR3 nucleotides: TGTGCCAGCAGTTCTACAGGGGACTGGGCTTCACCCCTCCACTTT.